One sample yielded the 15 T cell receptor beta chains listed below, sequenced in a study of blood T cell repertoires in COVID-19. TCRdb's copy holds only in-frame clones and misses some; the assay was immunoSEQ multiplex PCR. This table has almost 100,000 clones, around nine tenths appearing once. The sequencing input was peripheral blood. Source of these receptors: a man aged 45 to 65 with acute or convalescent COVID-19.

J is TRBJ1-1 and V is TRBV18; D is ambiguous. This CDR3 is built from 15 residues. Germline CDR1 is KGHSH and CDR2 is LQKENI. V lost 3 bases to trimming and J lost 7 bases, with 18 bases between them. The CDR3 nucleotides are TGTGCCAGCTCACCTCGGAAGCTGGAGAAGTTTGAAGCTTTCTTT. Its protein product is CASSPRKLEKFEAFF.

The chain uses TRBV11-2 and TRBJ2-3, with 9 nucleotides matching TRBD2. Unmatched junction bases numbered 4, after V lost 1 base and J lost 2 bases. Germline CDR1 is SGHAT and CDR2 is FQNNGV. The CDR3 totals 16 residues. The CDR3 loop reads CASSLASGRTTDTQYF. CDR3 coding DNA: TGTGCCAGCAGCTTAGCAAGCGGGAGGACCACAGATACGCAGTATTTT.

The chain combines TRBV28 with TRBJ2-1; 8 positions agree with TRBD1. Trimming cost V 2 bases and J 2 bases; bases outside gene matches: 23. Germline V lookup: CDR1 MDHEN, CDR2 SYDVKM. This CDR3 has 22 amino acids. CDR3: CASSLPSNPPGGGGRAYNEQFF. The CDR3 DNA is TGTGCCAGCAGTTTACCGTCGAACCCGCCAGGGGGCGGAGGTAGAGCCTACAATGAGCAGTTCTTC.

The chain couples TRBV6-5 to TRBJ2-7; 7 nucleotides match TRBD1. From germline, CDR1 is MNHEY and CDR2 SVGAGI. The ends lost 4 bases at V and 5 bases at J; junction bases unmatched: 11. The CDR3 has 15 amino acids. CDR3 DNA sequence: TGTGCCAGCAGTTCCCTGGACAGGACGGCCCACGAGCAGTACTTC. Its translation is CASSSLDRTAHEQYF.

V gene TRBV6-2 or TRBV6-3 combines with J gene TRBJ2-7; TRBD1 agrees at 8 bases. The CDR3 runs to 14 residues. Germline lookup yields CDR1 MNHEY and CDR2 SVGEGT. V lost 4 bases to trimming and J lost 0 bases; unmatched junction nucleotides: 2. The CDR3 DNA reads as TGTGCCAGCAGTTCCAGGGGGCACTCCTACGAGCAGTACTTC. Translating gives CASSSRGHSYEQYF.

The chain combines TRBV6-6 with TRBJ2-5, with 12 bases lining up with TRBD2. The CDR3 loop spans 17 amino acids. Trimming took 5 bases from V and 2 from J; bases not matched to a gene: 9. From germline, CDR1 is MNHNY and CDR2 SVGAGI (reference sequence). For the CDR3, the DNA is TGTGCCAGCAGTCCCTACCGACTAGCGGGAGAGCAAGAGACCCAGTACTTC. Translated: CASSPYRLAGEQETQYF.

V is TRBV28 and J is TRBJ1-6, with 8 nucleotides matching TRBD1. V lost 5 bases and J lost 0; bases outside the gene matches: 6. This CDR3 spans 17 amino acids. The V gene's germline CDR1 is MDHEN and CDR2 SYDVKM. CDR3 bases: TGTGCCAGCAGTCGACAGGGGAGGAGCTCCTATAATTCACCCCTCCACTTT. Its translation: CASSRQGRSSYNSPLHF.

V usage is TRBV15 and J usage is TRBJ2-1, with TRBD2 identical over 10 bases. This CDR3 is built from 16 residues. From germline, CDR1 is LNHNV and CDR2 YYDKDF (reference sequence). The J segment lost 2 bases and the V segment lost 5 bases, leaving 6 bases of the junction unmatched. The DNA of the CDR3 is TGTGCCACCAGCGTGGGACTAGCGTTCCCCTACAATGAGCAGTTCTTC. It codes for CATSVGLAFPYNEQFF.

A few counts support this clone. The genes are TRBV1 and TRBJ2-1; the D segment call TRBD2 is taken from the table without a DNA check. TRBV1 is a known pseudogene. CDR3 length: 15 amino acids. In nucleotides, the CDR3 is TGCACCAGCAGCCAACTAGCGGGAGGGGTCAATGAGCAGTTCTTC. Translated, it gives CTSSQLAGGVNEQFF.

This chain links TRBV15 with TRBJ2-1; TRBD2 matches at 14 bases. The CDR3 loop spans 18 amino acids. V lost 3 bases to trimming and J lost 2 bases; unmatched junction nucleotides: 6. Germline lookup yields CDR1 LNHNV and CDR2 YYDKDF (reference sequence). CDR3 sequence: CATSSPGLAGATYNEQFF. The CDR3, as DNA: TGTGCCACCAGCAGTCCGGGACTAGCGGGAGCCACCTACAATGAGCAGTTCTTC.

The chain carries TRBV18 and TRBJ2-5; TRBD2 matches 10 bases. Germline V gene data show CDR1 as KGHSH and CDR2 as LQKENI. V shed 6 bases and J 2 bases; nucleotides not matched to a gene: 9. There are 16 residues in the CDR3. CDR3 nucleotides: TGTGCCAGCTCCCGGGTGACTAGCGGGTCACAAGAGACCCAGTACTTC. It specifies CASSRVTSGSQETQYF.

The V gene is TRBV2, the J gene TRBJ2-5; D is uncertain. V dropped 0 bases and J dropped 2 bases, with 10 bases sitting between them. CDR1 SNHLY and CDR2 FYNNEI come from the germline V gene. The CDR3 is 15 residues long. The CDR3 DNA reads as TGTGCCAGCAGTGAAGCGCGCCTTTCACAAGAGACCCAGTACTTC. As protein: CASSEARLSQETQYF.

The rearrangement uses TRBV5-8 and TRBJ1-2; D not resolved. The CDR3 runs to 14 residues. Germline CDR1 SGHTS, CDR2 YDEGEE. The V end was cut by 0 bases, the J end by 0 bases, with 6 bases between. CDR3 protein: CASSLVGANYGYTF. The CDR3 nucleotides are TGTGCCAGCAGCTTGGTGGGAGCTAACTATGGCTACACCTTC.

This clone appeared a few times. V and J are TRBV7-9 and TRBJ2-5; D might be TRBD2 (6 bases). Germline lookup yields CDR1 SEHNR and CDR2 FQNEAQ (reference sequence). V gave up 5 bases and J gave up 5 bases, with 9 bases separating them. The length of the CDR3 is 12 residues. CDR3 coding DNA: TGTGCCAGCAGCCAAGGAGGGGAGACCCAGTACTTC. Its translation is CASSQGGETQYF.

This rearrangement joins TRBV29-1 to TRBJ1-2; D gene ambiguous. The CDR3 runs to 12 residues. Trimming shortened V by 4 bases and J by 3 bases, and 9 bases separated the two germline ends. CDR1 and CDR2 (germline): SQVTM, ANQGSEA. CDR3 sequence: CSVGGDDYGYTF. The CDR3 DNA sequence: TGCAGCGTTGGGGGAGACGACTATGGCTACACCTTC.